This T cell receptor (beta chain) was identified in a study of cytomegalovirus exposure and HLA in healthy donors. The primer mix had 60 Vbeta and 13 Jbeta primers. Sequencing was performed with immunoSEQ multiplex PCR; in TCRdb, only in-frame clones are kept and a portion is missing. The sample contains under 200,000 clones, 68% of which appear only once. This CDR3 region has 13 residues. The sequencing sample was made of PBMCs. The TCR comes from a woman aged 18-30 years in good health and CMV-seropositive. The chain carries TRBV21-1 and TRBJ1-2. TRBV21-1 is classified as a pseudogene. CDR3 DNA sequence: TGTGCCAGCAGCATTAGACGGGACTATGGCTACACCTTC. Amino acid sequence: CASSIRRDYGYTF.